This TCR beta chain was captured by sequencing in a study of human T cells and chemical hapten exposure (dated by TCRdb to the early 2020s). In terms of the full investigation: For sensitization, 2% DPC in acetone was applied to a 2 cm by 2 cm area of upper inner arm skin. Throughout the roughly 24-week study period, patients were also given weekly therapeutic DPC doses on the scalp. Patch testing was done on the upper back using Finn chambers containing 0.01% DPC, and results were scored after 6 days according to International Contact Dermatitis Research Group standards. The patient cohort, mostly female, included alopecia areata with under or over 50% scalp involvement, alopecia totalis and alopecia universalis. The libraries were sequenced as a pool, and the TCR yield per sample differed mostly because of small variations in library volumes within the pool. This study followed changes in the peripheral blood TCR repertoire in vivo during primary and secondary sensitization of alopecia patients to the hapten diphenylcyclopropenone (DPC). Blood samples were taken from patients before sensitization (week 0) and at 2, 6 and about 24 weeks after DPC sensitization. About 29 alopecia patients gave blood for TCR sequencing at one to four time points (pre-sensitization, 2, 6 and 24 weeks). What the authors observed across the whole study: The number of PT1 expanded TCRs positively correlated with patch test score, significant at thresholds 8, 16 and 32 but not 4. Compared with pre-sensitization or healthy control sets, expanded TCRs formed significantly more large CDR3 similarity clusters, which is consistent with antigen-driven responses. DPC sensitization did not change how many TCRs were above 1 in 1000 frequency, and no evidence was found of alterations in global repertoire structure. Alopecia, a presumed autoimmune disease, was present in all patients, so the immune response of the patients might differ from that of healthy individuals. After repeated subsampling, changes were observed in the strength of the expansion versus patch-test correlation and in the threshold at which the correlation became significant.

Relative to germline, V is 5 bases shorter and J is 2 bases shorter, with 10 bases between their ends. Counted from cysteine to phenylalanine, this CDR3 has 13 amino acids. Of all the DNA, just the CDR3 is kept, 39 bases in frame from base 1. According to the germline V gene, CDR1 reads SQVTM and CDR2 reads ANQGSEA. The table lists this clonotype with many counts. No cognate antigen has been identified for it. The record has no base qualities; no much larger clone is one base away. Library method: RACE. The sequencer listed for this sample is NextSeq 500. During library preparation, unique molecular identifiers were attached to individual cDNA molecules so that TCRs could be counted in a quantitative, reproducible way. From each blood RNA sample, both TCR alpha and TCR beta chains were sequenced. On the authors' methods: The median number of TCRs per sample was over 85,000, ranging from about 20,000 to 750,000. V, J and CDR3 annotation of the TCR reads was performed with the Decombinator software suite. For the PS versus PT1 abundance plots, all samples were subsampled to the same number of TCRs (28,000). Expanded TCRs were defined as absent before sensitization and observed at least eight times at the 2-week time point. In TCRdb, the public reads were trimmed at Q25 with fastp and aligned with MiXCR, with productive beta chains retained. Identical CDR3 protein sequences are pooled into one entry, listed with their most common genes and DNA. The V and J calls, along with clone size, are taken from TCRdb and not from the paper's own processing. The sample yields some 51,000 distinct CDR3 sequences; about 9% were counted once. The ten top clones hold 13% to 15% of the sample.

In light of the paper, this sample's time point label describes: pre-sensitization, week 0. The sample's treatment or condition, from its label and the paper: therapeutic diphenylcyclopropenone sensitization with weekly scalp DPC. Blood at each patch-test visit was drawn before the patch test was applied. To be eligible, patients had to be aged 18 to 70, diagnosed with alopecia and judged suitable for DPC therapy, while pregnant patients were excluded. Unfractionated whole blood was collected in Tempus Blood RNA tubes, and total RNA was extracted from that blood. The sequence was collected from a woman aged 40 to 49 with alopecia areata. Some clones in this sample may be carry-over from other donors' samples. The source material was whole blood, sampled in connection with sensitization to the hapten diphenylcyclopropenone (DPC). This chain is built from TRBV29-1 and TRBJ2-4; no D gene call is confident. The sequence in DNA is TGCAGCGTTTATGGTGGAACCAAAAACATTCAGTACTTC. Its protein reads: CSVYGGTKNIQYF.